The 10 T cell receptor beta chains below all came from one sample that was sequenced in a study of shared clonotypes between healthy human individuals. TCRdb's copy holds only in-frame clones and misses some; the assay was immunoSEQ multiplex PCR. The sample lists 2 million to 3 million clones, more than 85% occurring once. Sequenced sample: naive CD4+ T cells from PBMCs. Subset in this sample: CD45RA+ positively selected. Receptors originate from a man aged 18-30 years in good health. Some clones in this sample may be carry-over from other donors' samples.

The genes are TRBV7-9 and TRBJ2-2, with D unclear. V was trimmed by 5 bases and J by 6 bases, leaving 10 bases between them. This CDR3 has 13 amino acids. The germline V gene encodes CDR1 SEHNR and CDR2 FQNEAQ (reference sequence). The CDR3 loop is CASSTQGPGELFF. CDR3 nucleotides: TGTGCCAGCAGCACCCAAGGACCCGGGGAGCTGTTTTTT.

The V and J genes are TRBV6-1 and TRBJ2-1; TRBD1 is a possible D gene (5 bases). The CDR3 sequence is 15 residues long. The ends were cut back, 5 bases at V and 0 bases at J, with 11 bases in the middle. Germline values: CDR1 MNHNS, CDR2 SASEGT. CDR3: CASSWGPSSYNEQFF. CDR3 nucleotides: TGTGCCAGCAGTTGGGGCCCTAGCTCCTACAATGAGCAGTTCTTC.

The rearrangement links TRBV28 to TRBJ2-3; TRBD1 agrees at 8 bases. CDR3 length: 15 amino acids. Per germline, CDR1 MDHEN and CDR2 SYDVKM. V trimming: 6 bases; J trimming: 1 base; junction bases outside the gene matches: 6. The chain's CDR3 is CASSPQGARTDTQYF. The CDR3, as DNA: TGTGCCAGCAGCCCCCAGGGGGCGCGCACAGATACGCAGTATTTT. Complete variable domain (other parts from reference TRBV28 and TRBJ2-3): DVKVTQSSRYLVKRTGEKVFLECVQDMDHENMFWYRQDPGLGLRLIYFSYDVKMKEKGDIPEGYSVSREKKERFSLILESASTNQTSMYLCASSPQGARTDTQYFGPGTRLTVL.

The rearrangement links TRBV4-2 to TRBJ1-4; D gene uncertain. Per the germline V gene, CDR1 is LGHNA and CDR2 is YNFKEQ. The V end was cut by 4 bases, the J end by 1 base, with 22 bases between. The CDR3 extends over 19 amino acids. The CDR3 nucleotides read TGTGCCAGCAGCCCTCTCCGGGGTAGTCGCCATGGAACTAATGAAAAACTGTTTTTT. Translation: CASSPLRGSRHGTNEKLFF.

In regard to this clone: This CDR3 is also generated by other DNA sequences in the sample. The V call is TRBV18, the J call TRBJ2-5; 7 bases are a match to TRBD1. CDR3 length: 14 amino acids. V shed 1 base, J shed 4 bases, and the junction held 3 bases outside the gene matches. CDR1 is KGHSH and CDR2 is LQKENI in the germline V gene. CDR3 nucleotide sequence: TGTGCCAGCTCACCACAGGGGGCGGGAGAGACCCAGTACTTC. Translating gives CASSPQGAGETQYF.

V is TRBV11-2 and J is TRBJ2-5, with 10 bases matching TRBD2. CDR3 length: 18 residues. CDR1 and CDR2 (germline): SGHAT, FQNNGV. The V gene end was trimmed by 0 bases and the J gene end by 5 bases; junction bases not matched to a gene: 12. CDR3 loop: CASSLEGVTSGISETQYF. As DNA, the CDR3 is TGTGCCAGCAGCTTAGAGGGGGTTACTAGCGGGATATCGGAGACCCAGTACTTC.

V is TRBV5-1 and J is TRBJ2-4, with 7 bases lining up with TRBD2. CDR3 length equals 15 residues. V was clipped by 0 bases and J by 5 bases; unmatched bases: 5. From germline, CDR1 is SGHRS and CDR2 YFSETQ. For the CDR3, the DNA is TGCGCCAGCAGCTTGGTGGGGAGGGGTGAAAACATTCAGTACTTC. This codes for CASSLVGRGENIQYF.

The chain uses TRBV28 and TRBJ1-2, with D perhaps matching TRBD1 (5 bases). Germline V gene sequence: CDR1 MDHEN, CDR2 SYDVKM. Trimming removed 7 bases at V and 4 bases at J, with 13 bases between. The CDR3 is made up of 13 amino acids. The CDR3 is CASNPDSLYGYTF. CDR3 sequence (DNA): TGTGCCAGCAACCCTGACAGCCTCTATGGCTACACCTTC.

V and J are TRBV5-1 and TRBJ1-1; a weak D match, TRBD1 (5 bases). CDR3 size: 14 residues. Germline V gene lookup returns CDR1 SGHRS and CDR2 YFSETQ. The V end was cut by 4 bases, the J end by 4 bases, with 14 bases between. As DNA, the CDR3 is TGCGCCAGCAGCCCGACAGACTGGGGCACTGAAGCTTTCTTT. As protein: CASSPTDWGTEAFF. Complete variable domain (other parts from reference TRBV5-1 and TRBJ1-1): KAGVTQTPRYLIKTRGQQVTLSCSPISGHRSVSWYQQTPGQGLQFLFEYFSETQRNKGNFPGRFSGRQFSNSRSEMNVSTLELGDSALYLCASSPTDWGTEAFFGQGTRLTVV.

The gene calls are TRBV7-2 and TRBJ2-6; possibly TRBD1 for D (6 bases). The CDR3 has 15 residues. Trimming shortened V by 5 bases and J by 6 bases, and 14 bases separated the two germline ends. Germline loops: CDR1 SGHTA, CDR2 FQGNSA. The CDR3 sequence: CASSPQGIKANVLTF. For the CDR3, the DNA is TGTGCCAGCAGCCCGCAGGGGATTAAGGCCAACGTCCTGACTTTC.